The sequence of this T cell receptor (beta chain) was determined in a study of human T cells and chemical hapten exposure. Trimming shortened V by 3 bases and J by 3 bases, and 10 bases separated the two germline ends. The CDR3 consists of 13 residues. Germline CDR1 and CDR2: SGHRS and YFSETQ. Individual cDNA molecules each carried unique molecular identifiers attached by the library. MiXCR, run by TCRdb on the RACE reads, gives a single entry per CDR3 protein. The top ten hold over 2% of the sample, which has 130,000 or so distinct CDR3 sequences, around 11% seen once. Sample time point: patch test 3, about 24 weeks after DPC sensitization. Treatment indicated: therapeutic diphenylcyclopropenone sensitization with weekly scalp DPC. Researchers sampled blood before each patch test went on. People who gave samples had alopecia, were 18 to 70 years old, and were suitable for DPC. Someone pulled total RNA out of unfractionated whole blood.

Here the sequenced sample was whole blood, taken in connection with sensitization to the hapten diphenylcyclopropenone (DPC). This rearrangement joins TRBV5-1 to TRBJ2-7; D possibly corresponds to TRBD2 (7 bases). This receptor was taken from a woman in her 50s with alopecia areata. Some clones in this sample may be carry-over from other donors' samples. The CDR3 DNA reads TGCGCCAGCAGCTGGGGGGGCGGCTACGAGCAGTACTTC. It encodes CASSWGGGYEQYF.